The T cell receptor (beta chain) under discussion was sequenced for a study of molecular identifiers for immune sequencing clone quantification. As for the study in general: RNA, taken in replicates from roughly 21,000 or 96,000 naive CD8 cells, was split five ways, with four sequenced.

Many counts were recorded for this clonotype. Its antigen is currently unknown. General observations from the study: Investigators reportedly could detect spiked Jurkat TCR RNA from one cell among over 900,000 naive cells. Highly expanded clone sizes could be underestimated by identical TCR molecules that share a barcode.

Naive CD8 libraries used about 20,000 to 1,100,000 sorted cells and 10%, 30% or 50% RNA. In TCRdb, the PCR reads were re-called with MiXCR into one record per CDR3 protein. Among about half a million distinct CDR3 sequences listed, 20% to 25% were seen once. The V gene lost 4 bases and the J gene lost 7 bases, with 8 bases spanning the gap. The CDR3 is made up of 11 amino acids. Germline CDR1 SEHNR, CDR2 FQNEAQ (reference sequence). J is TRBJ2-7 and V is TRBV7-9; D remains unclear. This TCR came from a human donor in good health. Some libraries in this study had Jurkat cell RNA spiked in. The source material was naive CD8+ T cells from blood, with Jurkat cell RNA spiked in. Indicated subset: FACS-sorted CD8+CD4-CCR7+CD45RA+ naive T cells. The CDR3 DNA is TGTGCCAGCAGCTCCGAGGAGGAGCAGTACTTC. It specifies CASSSEEEQYF.